What follows are 14 T cell receptor beta chains derived from one specimen sequenced in a study of metastatic and nonmetastatic thyroid tumors. No patient received treatment before thyroid surgery. From the PCR reads, TCRdb re-called clones with MiXCR. The sample lists 25,000 to 30,000 clones, about 15% seen once, with 15% to 18% in the top ten. Sequenced input: blood. The receptors derive from a male donor with papillary thyroid cancer or a benign thyroid nodule (not recorded which). Some clones in this sample may be carry-over from other donors' samples.

This clone was recorded at least ten times. The V call is TRBV20-1, the J call TRBJ2-3, with 7 bases that match TRBD1. Trimming took 0 bases from V and 2 from J; bases not matched to a gene: 8. This CDR3 contains 16 residues. Looked up from germline, CDR1 is DFQATT and CDR2 is SNEGSKA (reference sequence). DNA of the CDR3: TGCAGTGCTAGAGACTTCAGGGGGTTCCTCACAGATACGCAGTATTTT. As protein: CSARDFRGFLTDTQYF.

This clone was seen repeatedly, ten times or more. This sequence joins TRBV24-1 and TRBJ1-4, with 8 bases lining up with TRBD1. The germline CDR1 and CDR2 sequences are KGHDR and SFDVKD. The CDR3 is 15 residues long. Trimming removed 4 bases from V and 8 bases from J; junction bases left unmatched: 8. The CDR3 nucleotides are TGTGCCACCAGTGACCACAGGGGGGGAAGCGAAAAACTGTTTTTT. Amino acids: CATSDHRGGSEKLFF.

This clone appeared many times. This chain connects TRBV10-3 to TRBJ1-4, with TRBD1 identical over 10 bases. CDR1 is ENHRY and CDR2 is SYGVKD in the germline V gene. The CDR3 loop spans 14 amino acids. Unmatched junction bases numbered 4, after V lost 6 bases and J lost 6 bases. As DNA, the CDR3 is TGTGCCATCAGGTCCGGGACAGGGGATGAAAAACTGTTTTTT. Translated: CAIRSGTGDEKLFF.

The sample holds a few counts of this clone. The genes are TRBV2 and TRBJ1-5; TRBD1 matches at 9 bases. Per the germline V gene, CDR1 is SNHLY and CDR2 is FYNNEI. With V trimmed by 9 bases and J by 7 bases, 10 bases remained unmatched. The CDR3 sequence is 14 residues long. In DNA form, the CDR3 reads TGTGCCAGTATTCCAACAGGGGGCGGCCAGCCCCAGCATTTT. This sequence encodes CASIPTGGGQPQHF.

This clone was observed at least ten times. CDR3 residues: CASSQDPSSGNTIYF. In nucleotides, the CDR3 is TGTGCCAGCAGCCAAGACCCCAGCTCTGGAAACACCATATATTTT. V and J are TRBV3-1 and TRBJ1-3; the D is unclear. Trimming took 0 bases from V and 0 from J, leaving 6 bases between them. The CDR3 is 15 amino acids. Per germline, CDR1 LGHDT and CDR2 YNNKEL (reference sequence).

The table lists this clone with many counts. This chain joins TRBV6-2 or TRBV6-3 and TRBJ2-7, with D tentatively TRBD1 or TRBD2 (5 bases each). The CDR3 is made up of 13 amino acids. Germline V gene data show CDR1 as MNHEY and CDR2 as SVGEGT. Deletions cut 5 bases from V and 3 bases from J, with 11 bases between. In nucleotides, the CDR3 is TGTGCCAGCAGTGGGACGGGATACTACGAGCAGTACTTC. This codes for CASSGTGYYEQYF.

This clone showed up many times. J is TRBJ2-7 and V is TRBV4-1; 9 bases fit TRBD1. Unmatched junction bases numbered 7, after V lost 5 bases and J lost 5 bases. The CDR3 extends over 14 amino acids. Germline-derived CDR1 and CDR2 are MGHRA and YSYEKL. In DNA, the CDR3 is TGCGCCAGCAGCTCCGGGGACAGGGCGAACGAGCAGTACTTC. Its protein product is CASSSGDRANEQYF.

The V gene is TRBV7-9, the J gene TRBJ2-7; 8 bases align to TRBD1. Trimming cost V 0 bases and J 6 bases; bases outside gene matches: 7. CDR3 size: 15 residues. The germline V gene has CDR1 SEHNR and CDR2 FQNEAQ (reference sequence). CDR3 protein: CASSLAWTGSCEQYF. DNA for the CDR3: TGTGCCAGCAGCTTAGCCTGGACAGGGAGCTGCGAGCAGTACTTC.

This clone appeared many times. The chain couples TRBV15 to TRBJ2-5, with D unclear. The CDR3 length is 16 residues. Between the trimmed V and J ends, which lost 0 bases and 3 bases, there was a span of 14 bases. Germline loops: CDR1 LNHNV, CDR2 YYDKDF (reference sequence). The CDR3 protein is CATSRDLSAAKETQYF. The CDR3 DNA reads TGTGCCACCAGCAGAGATCTGAGCGCCGCTAAAGAGACCCAGTACTTC.

This clone was picked up many times. CDR3 nucleotide sequence: TGTGCCAGCAGTAACACCGGGGAGCTGTTTTTT. Protein product: CASSNTGELFF. The J gene is TRBJ2-2, the V gene TRBV2; D call uncertain. The CDR3 contains 11 residues. V was pared by 5 bases and J by 2 bases, with 0 bases between. CDR1 is SNHLY, CDR2 FYNNEI, per germline.

This clone was seen many times. The genes are TRBV2 and TRBJ2-7; D is uncertain. Germline V gene data show CDR1 as SNHLY and CDR2 as FYNNEI. The CDR3 sequence is 10 residues long. The V end was cut by 4 bases, the J end by 4 bases, with 2 bases between. CDR3 sequence reads: CASSGYEQYF. DNA of the CDR3: TGTGCCAGCAGTGGGTACGAGCAGTACTTC. Drawing the rest from reference TRBV2 and TRBJ2-7, the complete variable domain is EPEVTQTPSHQVTQMGQEVILRCVPISNHLYFYWYRQILGQKVEFLVSFYNNEISEKSEIFDDQFSVERPDGSNFTLKIRSTKLEDSAMYFCASSGYEQYFGPGTRLTVT.

This clone is medium-sized within its sample. The chain carries TRBV6-1 and TRBJ2-3, with D tentatively TRBD1 (7 bases). This CDR3 contains 14 residues. Trimming removed 5 bases from V and 7 bases from J, with 16 bases in between. Germline V gives CDR1 MNHNS, CDR2 SASEGT. The CDR3 sequence is CASSLRQGGYTQYF. The CDR3 DNA sequence: TGTGCCAGCAGTTTAAGACAGGGAGGATATACGCAGTATTTT.

This clone was observed many times. The genes are TRBV3-1 and TRBJ2-2; possible D gene TRBD2, 5 bases. The ends were cut back, 3 bases at V and 3 bases at J, with 17 bases in the middle. Germline CDR1 is LGHDT and CDR2 is YNNKEL (reference sequence). This CDR3 spans 17 amino acids. The CDR3 spells CASSHPRGLPHTGELFF. The DNA for the CDR3 is TGTGCCAGCAGCCACCCTCGCGGGTTACCGCACACCGGGGAGCTGTTTTTT.

This clone appeared many times. V gene TRBV6-1 combines with J gene TRBJ2-1; 8 positions match TRBD2. Germline loops: CDR1 MNHNS, CDR2 SASEGT. The CDR3 is made up of 15 amino acids. The junction had 12 bases not matched to a gene; V was cut back by 6 bases and J by 8 bases. CDR3 in amino acids: CASSQTSGRGYEQFF. CDR3 bases: TGTGCCAGCAGCCAAACTAGCGGAAGGGGCTATGAGCAGTTCTTC.